The 27 T cell receptor beta chains presented below share a single source sample, sequenced in a study of T-cell reconstitution after alpha-beta-depleted transplantation in children. Construction of the TCRbeta library involved unique molecular identifiers. A single record per CDR3 protein comes from TCRdb applying MiXCR to the PCR reads. Of 120,000 or so distinct CDR3 sequences in the sample, about 23% were seen once. The sequenced sample was PBMCs, mostly from graft donor cells, obtained 180 days after TCRalphabeta/CD19-depleted stem cell transplant. The origin of the receptors is a male patient aged 2-15 years who had a stem cell transplant for chronic granulomatous disease, so the T cells may come from the graft donor.

The chain links TRBV20-1 to TRBJ1-5; tentatively, D is TRBD1 (6 bases). The germline V and J ends were trimmed by 5 bases and 2 bases, with 13 bases remaining between them. The CDR3 extends over 14 amino acids. From germline, CDR1 is DFQATT and CDR2 SNEGSKA (reference sequence). Written as DNA, the CDR3 is TGCAGTGCTTCCGGGACACGGGGCAATCAGCCCCAGCATTTT. Its protein is CSASGTRGNQPQHF.

This clonotype was counted ten times or more. J is TRBJ2-2 and V is TRBV15, with D possibly matching TRBD2 (5 bases). This CDR3 is built from 13 residues. CDR1 is LNHNV and CDR2 is YYDKDF in the germline V gene (reference sequence). The ends were cut back, 3 bases at V and 5 bases at J, with 7 bases in the middle. The CDR3 spells CATSSGETGELFF. CDR3 coding DNA: TGTGCCACCAGCAGCGGGGAGACCGGGGAGCTGTTTTTT. Variable domain in full (rest from reference TRBV15 and TRBJ2-2): DAMVIQNPRYQVTQFGKPVTLSCSQTLNHNVMYWYQQKSSQAPKLLFHYYDKDFNNEADTPDNFQSRRPNTSFCFLDIRSPGLGDTAMYLCATSSGETGELFFGEGSRLTVL.

This clonotype was found many times. The chain has TRBV20-1 and TRBJ2-3; 7 nucleotides line up with TRBD2. The V gene's germline CDR1 is DFQATT and CDR2 SNEGSKA (reference sequence). With 3 bases clipped from V and 3 bases from J, the junction kept 12 bases outside the gene matches. This CDR3 has 16 residues. The CDR3 DNA reads as TGCAGTGCTAGGCTGTCTGCGGGAGTTAATACAGATACGCAGTATTTT. Its protein product is CSARLSAGVNTDTQYF.

This clonotype was seen repeatedly, ten times or more. The chain combines TRBV5-1 with TRBJ2-2, with D maybe TRBD2 (5 bases). Germline loops: CDR1 SGHRS, CDR2 YFSETQ. V lost 3 bases, J lost 5 bases, and 20 bases lay in between. The CDR3 contains 17 residues. The CDR3 sequence is CASSYEGRRIWTGELFF. CDR3 nucleotides: TGCGCCAGCAGCTACGAAGGACGGAGGATTTGGACCGGGGAGCTGTTTTTT.

This clonotype was seen ten or more times. The chain combines TRBV5-1 with TRBJ2-7; D is perhaps TRBD2 (6 bases). Trimming pared 0 bases from V and 4 bases from J, leaving 11 bases between. CDR3 length equals 14 residues. From germline, CDR1 is SGHRS and CDR2 YFSETQ. DNA for the CDR3: TGCGCCAGCAGCTTGGAGGCCCGGGGGTACGAGCAGTACTTC. Its translation: CASSLEARGYEQYF.

The chain combines TRBV20-1 with TRBJ2-7; D uncertain. Germline CDR1 is DFQATT and CDR2 is SNEGSKA (reference sequence). CDR3 length: 14 amino acids. V gave up 5 bases and J gave up 5 bases, with 19 bases separating them. CDR3 DNA sequence: TGCAGTGCTTATCCAGCTGGGGATTTTGACGAGCAGTACTTC. Translated, it gives CSAYPAGDFDEQYF.

This clonotype was seen many times. CDR3 region: CASSIAANTGELFF. The CDR3 coding sequence is TGTGCCAGCAGCATCGCAGCGAACACCGGGGAGCTGTTTTTT. The chain employs TRBV11-2 and TRBJ2-2; D remains ambiguous. Germline loops: CDR1 SGHAT, CDR2 FQNNGV. This CDR3 has 14 amino acids. V dropped 5 bases and J dropped 0 bases, with 7 bases sitting between them.

This clonotype was observed a handful of times. The rearrangement links TRBV10-3 to TRBJ2-3, with D uncertain. CDR1 is ENHRY and CDR2 is SYGVKD in the germline V gene. Trimming took off 10 bases at V and 2 bases at J, with 7 bases between the two ends. The CDR3 totals 11 residues. CDR3 nucleotide sequence: TGTGCCACGAAGGTCACAGATACGCAGTATTTT. The encoded protein is CATKVTDTQYF.

The chain links TRBV21-1 to TRBJ2-3; TRBD1 is taken as the D call from the table, unchecked against the DNA. TRBV21-1 is deemed a pseudogene. The CDR3 covers 14 residues. The CDR3 region has the DNA TGTGCCAGCAAGAGGGACGAAGACACAGATACGCAGTATTTT. This codes for CASKRDEDTDTQYF.

V gene TRBV6-9 combines with J gene TRBJ2-5, with TRBD2 matching 9 bases. This CDR3 is built from 18 residues. J was trimmed by 1 base and V by 4 bases; bases with no gene match: 13. CDR1 is MNHGY and CDR2 is SVAAGI in the germline V gene. The CDR3 DNA is TGTGCCAGCAGTTTTTCCCCTTTTCGTAGCGGGAGCCAAGAGACCCAGTACTTC. Its protein product is CASSFSPFRSGSQETQYF.

This clonotype has more than one count but fewer than ten. The chain uses TRBV7-3 and TRBJ2-1, with 10 bases that match TRBD2. V was clipped by 5 bases and J by 7 bases; unmatched bases: 11. Germline CDR1 and CDR2: SGHTA and FQGTGA. This CDR3 is built from 16 residues. The CDR3 region is CASSPLASGGWNEQFF. CDR3 sequence (DNA): TGTGCCAGCAGCCCCCTGGCTAGCGGGGGTTGGAATGAGCAGTTCTTC.

This clonotype was observed at least ten times. The V call is TRBV20-1, the J call TRBJ2-5, with no clear D. V shed 3 bases and J shed 1 base, with 6 bases lying between them. The CDR3 runs 12 residues. Germline CDR1 reads DFQATT; CDR2 reads SNEGSKA (reference sequence). CDR3 loop: CSARLTQETQYF. In DNA, the CDR3 is TGCAGTGCTAGGCTAACCCAAGAGACCCAGTACTTC.

This clonotype turned up a few times. The CDR3 loop is CASSTRDRVYEQYF. DNA of the CDR3: TGTGCCAGCAGCACCCGGGACAGGGTCTACGAGCAGTACTTC. The chain links TRBV13 to TRBJ2-7; TRBD1 aligns across 9 bases. The V gene end was trimmed by 5 bases and the J gene end by 3 bases; junction bases not matched to a gene: 5. Germline V gene data show CDR1 as PRHDT and CDR2 as FYEKMQ (reference sequence). This CDR3 has 14 residues.

CDR3 nucleotide sequence: TGCGCCAGCAATAGCGGGTCAGGTACAGATACGCAGTATTTT. Translation gives CASNSGSGTDTQYF. The chain is built from TRBV5-1 and TRBJ2-3; 7 nucleotides agree with TRBD2. Germline V gives CDR1 SGHRS, CDR2 YFSETQ. Germline trimming cut 6 bases from V and 3 bases from J; bases unmatched to any gene: 7. This CDR3 has 14 residues.

J is TRBJ2-1 and V is TRBV12-3 or TRBV12-4, with TRBD1 identical over 8 bases. V shed 5 bases and J 9 bases; nucleotides not matched to a gene: 12. The CDR3 runs to 15 residues. The DNA for the CDR3 is TGTGCCAGCAGTCGGACGGGACAGGCCCCTCCTGAGCAGTTCTTC. The encoded protein is CASSRTGQAPPEQFF.

V gene TRBV20-1 combines with J gene TRBJ2-5; D gene unclear. Germline V gene lookup returns CDR1 DFQATT and CDR2 SNEGSKA (reference sequence). V was trimmed by 3 bases and J by 3 bases, leaving 11 bases between them. The CDR3 consists of 13 residues. As DNA, the CDR3 is TGCAGTGCTAGGGGCCCCAAGGAAGAGACCCAGTACTTC. Translating gives CSARGPKEETQYF.

This clonotype was detected many times. CDR3 bases: TGTGCCAGCAGTCCAATTGGGGACAGGGTATTCAGTTCACCCCTCCACTTT. Amino acids: CASSPIGDRVFSSPLHF. The chain combines TRBV7-2 with TRBJ1-6; 9 bases agree with TRBD1. This CDR3 contains 17 residues. Germline V gives CDR1 SGHTA, CDR2 FQGNSA. V gave up 6 bases and J gave up 9 bases; unmatched junction bases: 15.

The table lists this clonotype with a few counts. V is TRBV10-3 and J is TRBJ2-5, with 12 bases identical to TRBD2. The V and J ends lost 2 bases and 4 bases, in that order; junction bases with no gene match: 11. This CDR3 comprises 18 residues. CDR1 is ENHRY and CDR2 is SYGVKD in the germline V gene. In DNA form, the CDR3 reads TGTGCCATCAGTGAGGAGGCTAGCGGGAGGGCCTCTGGAGAGACCCAGTACTTC. Protein sequence: CAISEEASGRASGETQYF.

V usage is TRBV12-3 or TRBV12-4 and J usage is TRBJ2-2; possible D gene TRBD2, 6 bases. This CDR3 comprises 15 residues. Trimming left V 6 bases short and J 2 bases short, with 13 bases between. CDR3 residues: CASSPGLTNTGELFF. Here the CDR3 DNA reads TGTGCCAGCAGCCCCGGACTAACTAACACCGGGGAGCTGTTTTTT.

This clonotype was picked up a small number of times. The J gene is TRBJ2-5, the V gene TRBV29-1; 12 nucleotides agree with TRBD2. Germline V gene sequence: CDR1 SQVTM, CDR2 ANQGSEA. V trimming: 5 bases; J trimming: 4 bases; junction bases outside the gene matches: 5. This CDR3 is built from 14 residues. CDR3 sequence (DNA): TGCAGCGTTTCGACTAGCGGGAGATCAGAGACCCAGTACTTC. Translating it yields CSVSTSGRSETQYF.

In its sample, this clonotype was seen many times. The chain uses TRBV27 and TRBJ2-7, with D perhaps TRBD1 (6 bases). This CDR3 region has 15 residues. Trimming left V 4 bases short and J 0 bases short, with 13 bases between. Germline values: CDR1 MNHEY, CDR2 SMNVEV (reference sequence). The CDR3 DNA sequence: TGTGCCAGCAGTTCCCGGACAGACCGCTCCTACGAGCAGTACTTC. This codes for CASSSRTDRSYEQYF.

This clonotype turned up a few times. This chain connects TRBV11-2 to TRBJ2-7; D is ambiguous. V lost 3 bases and J 6 bases, leaving 9 bases between the germline ends. CDR1 is SGHAT, CDR2 FQNNGV, per germline. The CDR3 is 12 amino acids. CDR3 region: CASSLYSGEQYF. Written as DNA, the CDR3 is TGTGCCAGCAGCTTGTACTCCGGCGAGCAGTACTTC.

The J gene is TRBJ2-1, the V gene TRBV5-4, with 7 bases fitting TRBD2. This CDR3 is built from 16 residues. Germline-derived CDR1 and CDR2 are SGHNT and YYREEE (reference sequence). V gave up 2 bases and J gave up 2 bases; unmatched junction bases: 7. CDR3 residues: CASSLEWGGPYNEQFF. DNA for the CDR3: TGTGCCAGCAGCTTAGAATGGGGGGGACCCTACAATGAGCAGTTCTTC. Together with reference TRBV5-4 and TRBJ2-1, the CDR3 gives the full variable domain: ETGVTQSPTHLIKTRGQQVTLRCSSQSGHNTVSWYQQALGQGPQFIFQYYREEENGRGNFPPRFSGLQFPNYSSELNVNALELDDSALYLCASSLEWGGPYNEQFFGPGTRLTVL.

The chain combines TRBV4-2 with TRBJ1-1, with 10 positions matching TRBD1. The V segment lost 3 bases and the J segment 5 bases; nucleotides outside the gene matches: 3. Germline values: CDR1 LGHNA, CDR2 YNFKEQ. The CDR3 length is 14 residues. The CDR3 region is CASSHGDRGTEAFF. The DNA of the CDR3 is TGTGCCAGCAGCCACGGGGACAGGGGAACTGAAGCTTTCTTT.

This clonotype was counted ten times or more. The rearrangement links TRBV20-1 to TRBJ1-1; D may be TRBD1 (6 bases). This CDR3 has 12 residues. Germline-derived CDR1 and CDR2 are DFQATT and SNEGSKA (reference sequence). The germline V and J ends were trimmed by 6 bases and 6 bases, with 14 bases remaining between them. DNA of the CDR3: TGCAGTGCAGCTCCCGGACAGCCTGAAGCTTTCTTT. The encoded protein is CSAAPGQPEAFF.

This clonotype appeared a few times. This chain joins TRBV20-1 and TRBJ2-7, with 10 positions matching TRBD2. Trimming cost V 4 bases and J 4 bases; bases outside gene matches: 7. The CDR3 length is 14 residues. Germline assignment: CDR1 DFQATT and CDR2 SNEGSKA (reference sequence). The CDR3 loop is CSANLAGVLYEQYF. CDR3 coding DNA: TGCAGTGCTAATCTAGCGGGGGTACTTTACGAGCAGTACTTC.

This clonotype was seen only a few times. V is TRBV12-3 or TRBV12-4 and J is TRBJ1-1; 7 bases are a match to TRBD1. V was clipped by 5 bases and J by 3 bases; unmatched bases: 6. The CDR3 length is 14 residues. The DNA for the CDR3 is TGTGCCAGCAGTCCGACAGGGTTGGACACTGAAGCTTTCTTT. It is translated as CASSPTGLDTEAFF.